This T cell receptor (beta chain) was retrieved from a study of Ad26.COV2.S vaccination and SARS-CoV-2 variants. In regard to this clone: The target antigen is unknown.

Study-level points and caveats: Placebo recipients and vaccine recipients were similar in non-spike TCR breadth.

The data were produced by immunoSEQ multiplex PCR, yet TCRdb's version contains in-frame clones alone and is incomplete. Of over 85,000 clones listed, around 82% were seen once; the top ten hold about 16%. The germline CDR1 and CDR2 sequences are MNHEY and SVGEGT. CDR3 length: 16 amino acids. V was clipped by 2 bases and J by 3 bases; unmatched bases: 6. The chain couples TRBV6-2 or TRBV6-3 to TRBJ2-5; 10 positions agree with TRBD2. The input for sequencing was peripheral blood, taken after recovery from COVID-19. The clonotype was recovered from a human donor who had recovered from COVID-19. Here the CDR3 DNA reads TGTGCCAGCAGTTACGGGAGGACTAGCGGCAAAGAGACCCAGTACTTC. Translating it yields CASSYGRTSGKETQYF.